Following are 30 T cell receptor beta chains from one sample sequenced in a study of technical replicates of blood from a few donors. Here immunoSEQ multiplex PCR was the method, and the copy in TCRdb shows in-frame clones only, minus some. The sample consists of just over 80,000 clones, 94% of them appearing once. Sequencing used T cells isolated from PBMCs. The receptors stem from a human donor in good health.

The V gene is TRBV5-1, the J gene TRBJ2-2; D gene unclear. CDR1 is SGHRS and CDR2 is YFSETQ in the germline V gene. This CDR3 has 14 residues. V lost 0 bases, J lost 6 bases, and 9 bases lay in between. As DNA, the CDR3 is TGCGCCAGCAGCTTGGTAACATCTGCCGGGGAGCTGTTTTTT. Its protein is CASSLVTSAGELFF.

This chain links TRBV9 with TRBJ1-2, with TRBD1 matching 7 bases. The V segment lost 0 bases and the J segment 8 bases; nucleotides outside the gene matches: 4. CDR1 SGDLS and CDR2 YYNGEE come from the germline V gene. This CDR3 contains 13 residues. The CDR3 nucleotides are TGTGCCAGCAGCGTAGAACAGGGGAAGGGCTACACCTTC. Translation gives CASSVEQGKGYTF.

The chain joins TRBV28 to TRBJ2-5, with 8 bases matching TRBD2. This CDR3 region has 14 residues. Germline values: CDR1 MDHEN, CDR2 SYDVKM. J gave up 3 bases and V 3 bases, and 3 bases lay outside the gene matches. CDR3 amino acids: CASSFSGLEETQYF. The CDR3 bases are TGTGCCAGCAGTTTTTCGGGACTAGAAGAGACCCAGTACTTC.

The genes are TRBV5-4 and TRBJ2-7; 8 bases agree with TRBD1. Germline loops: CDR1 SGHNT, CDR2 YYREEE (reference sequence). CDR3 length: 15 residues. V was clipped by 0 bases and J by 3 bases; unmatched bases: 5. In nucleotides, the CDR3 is TGTGCCAGCAGCTTGGAGCCAGGGGGCATCTACGAGCAGTACTTC. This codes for CASSLEPGGIYEQYF.

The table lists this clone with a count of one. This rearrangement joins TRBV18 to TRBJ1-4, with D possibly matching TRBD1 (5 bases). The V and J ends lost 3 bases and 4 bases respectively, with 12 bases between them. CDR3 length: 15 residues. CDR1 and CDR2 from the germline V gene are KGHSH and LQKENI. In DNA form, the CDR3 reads TGTGCCAGCTCACCCGGCAGACAGAATAATGAAAAACTGTTTTTT. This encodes CASSPGRQNNEKLFF.

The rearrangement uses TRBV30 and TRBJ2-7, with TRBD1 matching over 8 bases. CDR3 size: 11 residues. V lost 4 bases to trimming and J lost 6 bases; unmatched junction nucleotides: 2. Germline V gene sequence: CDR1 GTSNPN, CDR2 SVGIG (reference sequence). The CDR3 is CAWKQGGEQYF. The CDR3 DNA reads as TGTGCCTGGAAACAGGGGGGCGAGCAGTACTTC. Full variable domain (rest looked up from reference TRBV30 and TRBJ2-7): SQTIHQWPATLVQPVGSPLSLECTVEGTSNPNLYWYRQAAGRGLQLLFYSVGIGQISSEVPQNLSASRPQDRQFILSSKKLLLSDSGFYLCAWKQGGEQYFGPGTRLTVT.

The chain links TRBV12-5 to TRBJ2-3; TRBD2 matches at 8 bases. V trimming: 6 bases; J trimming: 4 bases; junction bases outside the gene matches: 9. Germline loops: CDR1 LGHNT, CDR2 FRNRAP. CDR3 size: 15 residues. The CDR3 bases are TGTGCTAGTGGCGGCGGGAGGATTGCGGCAGATACGCAGTATTTT. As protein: CASGGGRIAADTQYF.

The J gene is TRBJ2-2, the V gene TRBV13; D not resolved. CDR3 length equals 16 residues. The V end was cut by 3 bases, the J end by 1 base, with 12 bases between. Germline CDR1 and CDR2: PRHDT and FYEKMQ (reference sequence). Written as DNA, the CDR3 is TGTGCCAGCAGCTTTTTCTACAGCCTGAACACCGGGGAGCTGTTTTTT. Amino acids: CASSFFYSLNTGELFF.

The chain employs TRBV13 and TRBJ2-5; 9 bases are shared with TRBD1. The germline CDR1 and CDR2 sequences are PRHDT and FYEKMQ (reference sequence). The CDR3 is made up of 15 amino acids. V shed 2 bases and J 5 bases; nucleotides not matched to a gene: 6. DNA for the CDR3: TGTGCCAGCAGCTTACGGGGACAGGGAGACGAGACCCAGTACTTC. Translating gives CASSLRGQGDETQYF.

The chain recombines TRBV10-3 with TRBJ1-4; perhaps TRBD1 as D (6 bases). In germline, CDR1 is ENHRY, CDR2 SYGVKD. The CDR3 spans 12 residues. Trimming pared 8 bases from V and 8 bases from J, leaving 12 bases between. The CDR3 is CAIRAGEEKLFF. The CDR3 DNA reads TGTGCCATCCGCGCAGGGGAAGAAAAACTGTTTTTT.

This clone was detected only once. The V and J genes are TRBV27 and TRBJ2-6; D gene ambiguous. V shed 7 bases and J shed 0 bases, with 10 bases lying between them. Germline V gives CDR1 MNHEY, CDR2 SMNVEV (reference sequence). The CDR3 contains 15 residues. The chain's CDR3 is CASTTLSSGANVLTF. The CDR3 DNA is TGTGCCAGCACCACTCTGAGCTCTGGGGCCAACGTCCTGACTTTC.

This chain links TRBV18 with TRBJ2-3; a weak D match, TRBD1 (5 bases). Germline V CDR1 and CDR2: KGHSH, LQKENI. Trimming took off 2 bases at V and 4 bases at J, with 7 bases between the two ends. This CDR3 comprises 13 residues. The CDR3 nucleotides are TGTGCCAGCTCACCATCAGGGCCAGATACGCAGTATTTT. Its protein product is CASSPSGPDTQYF.

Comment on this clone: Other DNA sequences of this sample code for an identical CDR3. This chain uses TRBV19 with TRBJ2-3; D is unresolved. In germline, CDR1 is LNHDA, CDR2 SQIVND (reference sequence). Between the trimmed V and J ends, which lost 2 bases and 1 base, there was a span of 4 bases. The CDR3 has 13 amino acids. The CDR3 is CASSIQGTDTQYF. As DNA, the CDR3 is TGTGCCAGTAGTATACAGGGCACAGATACGCAGTATTTT.

CDR3 residues: CARTDYNEQFF. As DNA, the CDR3 is TGTGCCAGAACAGACTACAATGAGCAGTTCTTC. This chain links TRBV21-1 with TRBJ2-1; TRBD1 is the table's D call, not checked against the DNA. TRBV21-1 is an annotated pseudogene. The CDR3 contains 11 residues.

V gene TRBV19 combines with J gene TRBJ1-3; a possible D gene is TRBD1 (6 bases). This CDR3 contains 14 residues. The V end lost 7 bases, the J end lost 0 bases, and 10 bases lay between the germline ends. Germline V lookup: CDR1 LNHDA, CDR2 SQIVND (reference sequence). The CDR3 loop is CASTGVYSGNTIYF. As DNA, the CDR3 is TGTGCCAGTACAGGGGTTTACTCTGGAAACACCATATATTTT.

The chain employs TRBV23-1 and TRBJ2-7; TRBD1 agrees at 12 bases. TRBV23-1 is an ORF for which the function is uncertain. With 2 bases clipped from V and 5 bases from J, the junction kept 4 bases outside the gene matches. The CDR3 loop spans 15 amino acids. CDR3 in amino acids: CASSQRGQGANEQYF. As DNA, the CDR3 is TGCGCCAGCAGTCAAAGGGGACAGGGGGCCAACGAGCAGTACTTC.

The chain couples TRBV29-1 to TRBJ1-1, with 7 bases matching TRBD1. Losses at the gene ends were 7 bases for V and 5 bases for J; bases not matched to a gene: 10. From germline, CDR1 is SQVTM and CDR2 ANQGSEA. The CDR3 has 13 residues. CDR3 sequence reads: CSGLTGDGTEAFF. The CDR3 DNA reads TGCAGCGGGCTAACAGGGGACGGAACTGAAGCTTTCTTT.

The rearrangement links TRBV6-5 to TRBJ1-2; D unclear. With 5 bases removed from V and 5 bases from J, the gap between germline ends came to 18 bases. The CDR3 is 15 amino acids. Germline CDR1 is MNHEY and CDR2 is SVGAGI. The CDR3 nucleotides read TGTGCCAGCAGTCCGGGAACCTTTATTTCTTATGGCTACACCTTC. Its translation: CASSPGTFISYGYTF.

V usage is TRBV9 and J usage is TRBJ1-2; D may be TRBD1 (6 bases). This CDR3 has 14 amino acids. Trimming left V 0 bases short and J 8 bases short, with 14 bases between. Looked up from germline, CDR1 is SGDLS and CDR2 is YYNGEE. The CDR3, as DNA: TGTGCCAGCAGCGTAGATACAGGGATGTACGGCTACACCTTC. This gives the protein CASSVDTGMYGYTF.

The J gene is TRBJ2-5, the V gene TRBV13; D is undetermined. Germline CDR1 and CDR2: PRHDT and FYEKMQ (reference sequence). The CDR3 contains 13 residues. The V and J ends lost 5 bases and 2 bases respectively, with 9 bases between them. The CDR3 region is CASSPALQETQYF. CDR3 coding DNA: TGTGCCAGCAGCCCTGCACTACAAGAGACCCAGTACTTC.

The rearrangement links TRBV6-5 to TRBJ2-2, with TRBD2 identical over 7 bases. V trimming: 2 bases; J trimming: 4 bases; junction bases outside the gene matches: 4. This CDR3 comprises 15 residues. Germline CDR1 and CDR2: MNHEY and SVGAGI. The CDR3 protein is CASSYTRTSTGELFF. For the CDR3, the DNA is TGTGCCAGCAGTTACACCCGGACTAGCACCGGGGAGCTGTTTTTT.

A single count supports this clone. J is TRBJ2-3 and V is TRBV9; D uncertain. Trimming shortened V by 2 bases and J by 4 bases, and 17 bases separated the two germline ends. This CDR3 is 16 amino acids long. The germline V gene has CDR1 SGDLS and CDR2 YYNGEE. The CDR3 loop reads CASSVQAKLSADTQYF. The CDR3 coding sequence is TGTGCCAGCAGCGTTCAGGCCAAACTGTCCGCAGATACGCAGTATTTT.

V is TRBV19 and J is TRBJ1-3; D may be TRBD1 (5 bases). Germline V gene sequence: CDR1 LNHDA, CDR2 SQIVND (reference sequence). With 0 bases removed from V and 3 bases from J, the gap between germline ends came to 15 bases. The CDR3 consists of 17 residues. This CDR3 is CASSIDLQGKYGNTIYF. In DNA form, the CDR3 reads TGTGCCAGTAGTATAGATCTGCAGGGAAAATATGGAAACACCATATATTTT.

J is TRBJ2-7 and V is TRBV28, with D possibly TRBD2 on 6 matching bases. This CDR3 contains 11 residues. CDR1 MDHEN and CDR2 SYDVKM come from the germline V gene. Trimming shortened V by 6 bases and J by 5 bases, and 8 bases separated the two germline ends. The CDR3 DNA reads TGTGCCAGCAGCGGGAGTAACGAGCAGTACTTC. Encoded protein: CASSGSNEQYF.

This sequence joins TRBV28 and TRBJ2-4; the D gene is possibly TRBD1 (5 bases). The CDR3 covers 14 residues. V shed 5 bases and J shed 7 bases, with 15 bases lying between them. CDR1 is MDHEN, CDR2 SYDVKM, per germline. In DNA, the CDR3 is TGTGCCAGCAGTAACGACAGAAAGGTCAACATTCAGTACTTC. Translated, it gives CASSNDRKVNIQYF.

CDR3 DNA: TGTGCCAGTATAAGCATGAACACTGAAGCTTTCTTT. It encodes CASISMNTEAFF. The chain joins TRBV19 to TRBJ1-1; D gene ambiguous. V was clipped by 7 bases and J by 0 bases, with 6 bases between them. Per the germline V gene, CDR1 is LNHDA and CDR2 is SQIVND (reference sequence). CDR3 length: 12 residues.

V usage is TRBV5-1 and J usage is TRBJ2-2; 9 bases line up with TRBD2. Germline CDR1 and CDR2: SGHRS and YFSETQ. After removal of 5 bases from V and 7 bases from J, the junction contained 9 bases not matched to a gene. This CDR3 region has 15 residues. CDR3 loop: CASSFSGSINGELFF. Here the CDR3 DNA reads TGCGCCAGCAGTTTTAGCGGGAGCATAAACGGGGAGCTGTTTTTT.

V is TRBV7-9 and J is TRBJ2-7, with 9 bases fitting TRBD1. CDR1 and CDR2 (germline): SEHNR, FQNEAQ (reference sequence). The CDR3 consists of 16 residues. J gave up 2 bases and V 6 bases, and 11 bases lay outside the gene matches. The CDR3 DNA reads TGTGCCAGCAGTCACCAGCCCGGGACAGGGCCCTACGAGCAGTACTTC. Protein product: CASSHQPGTGPYEQYF.

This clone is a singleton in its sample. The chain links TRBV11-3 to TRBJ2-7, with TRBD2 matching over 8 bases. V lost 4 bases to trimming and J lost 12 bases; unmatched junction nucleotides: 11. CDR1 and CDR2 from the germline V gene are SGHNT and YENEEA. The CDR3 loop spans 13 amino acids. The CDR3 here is CASSSSRAGVRYF. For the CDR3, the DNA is TGTGCCAGCAGCTCCTCCAGAGCGGGAGTCCGGTACTTC.

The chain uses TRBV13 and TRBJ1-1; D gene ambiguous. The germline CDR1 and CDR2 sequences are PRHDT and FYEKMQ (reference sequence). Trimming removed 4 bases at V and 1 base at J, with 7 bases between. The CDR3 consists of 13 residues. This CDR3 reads CASSYPQNTEAFF. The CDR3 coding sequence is TGTGCCAGCAGCTACCCACAGAACACTGAAGCTTTCTTT.